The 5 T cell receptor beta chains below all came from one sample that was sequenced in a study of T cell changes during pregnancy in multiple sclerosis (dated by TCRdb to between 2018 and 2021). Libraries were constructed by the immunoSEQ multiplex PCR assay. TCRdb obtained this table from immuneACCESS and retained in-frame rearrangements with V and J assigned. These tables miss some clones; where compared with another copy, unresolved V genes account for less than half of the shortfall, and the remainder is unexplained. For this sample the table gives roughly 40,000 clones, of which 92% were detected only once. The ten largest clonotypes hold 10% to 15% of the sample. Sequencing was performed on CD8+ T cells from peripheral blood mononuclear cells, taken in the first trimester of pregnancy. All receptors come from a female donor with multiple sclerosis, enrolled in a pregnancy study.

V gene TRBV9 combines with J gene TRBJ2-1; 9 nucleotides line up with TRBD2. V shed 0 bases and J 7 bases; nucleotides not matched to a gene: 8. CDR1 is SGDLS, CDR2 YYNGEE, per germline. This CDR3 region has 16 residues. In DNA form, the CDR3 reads TGTGCCAGCAGCGTAGCTGTGCGGGGGGGAGGAAATGAGCAGTTCTTC. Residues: CASSVAVRGGGNEQFF. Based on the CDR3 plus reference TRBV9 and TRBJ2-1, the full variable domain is DSGVTQTPKHLITATGQRVTLRCSPRSGDLSVYWYQQSLDQGLQFLIQYYNGEERAKGNILERFSAQQFPDLHSELNLSSLELGDSALYFCASSVAVRGGGNEQFFGPGTRLTVL.

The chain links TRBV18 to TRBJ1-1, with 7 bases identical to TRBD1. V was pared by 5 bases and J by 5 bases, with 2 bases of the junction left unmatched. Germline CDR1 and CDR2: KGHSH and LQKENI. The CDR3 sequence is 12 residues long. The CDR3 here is CASSATGTEAFF. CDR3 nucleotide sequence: TGTGCCAGCTCAGCGACAGGGACTGAAGCTTTCTTT. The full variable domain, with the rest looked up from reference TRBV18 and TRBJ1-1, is NAGVMQNPRHLVRRRGQEARLRCSPMKGHSHVYWYRQLPEEGLKFMVYLQKENIIDESGMPKERFSAEFPKEGPSILRIQQVVRGDSAAYFCASSATGTEAFFGQGTRLTVV.

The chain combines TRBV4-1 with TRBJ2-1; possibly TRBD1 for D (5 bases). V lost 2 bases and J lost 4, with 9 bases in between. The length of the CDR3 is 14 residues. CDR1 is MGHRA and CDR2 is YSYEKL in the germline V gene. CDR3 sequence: CASSQYDRYNEQFF. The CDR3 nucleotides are TGCGCCAGCAGCCAATATGACAGATACAATGAGCAGTTCTTC.

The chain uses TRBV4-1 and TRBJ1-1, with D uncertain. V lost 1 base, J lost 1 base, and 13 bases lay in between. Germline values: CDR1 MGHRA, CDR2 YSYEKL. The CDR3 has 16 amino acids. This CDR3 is CASSQVSNGENTEAFF. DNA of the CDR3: TGCGCCAGCAGCCAAGTAAGCAACGGAGAGAACACTGAAGCTTTCTTT.

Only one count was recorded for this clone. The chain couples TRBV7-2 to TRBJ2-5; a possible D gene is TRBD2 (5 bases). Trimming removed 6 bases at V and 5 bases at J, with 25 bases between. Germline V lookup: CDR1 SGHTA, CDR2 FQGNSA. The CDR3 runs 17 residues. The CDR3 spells CASSPLPPGSIIETQYF. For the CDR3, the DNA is TGTGCCAGCAGTCCCCTCCCACCGGGGAGTATTATCGAGACCCAGTACTTC.